Listed below are T cell receptor beta chains from one sample, sequenced in a study of T cell responses to AZD1222 COVID-19 vaccine. Only in-frame clones appear in the TCRdb table, and some are missing; sequencing was by immunoSEQ multiplex PCR. The sample shows 250,000 to 300,000 clones, around 93% of them seen only once. The sequenced sample was peripheral blood, obtained 28 days after the second AZD1222 dose. Receptor source: an adult who received the AZD1222 COVID-19 vaccine. The CDR3 runs from the conserved cysteine through the conserved F or W. The order of the fields is D gene, J gene, clone size, V gene, CDR3 DNA, CDR3 protein. The D gene is left open where the match is weak. For some rows the clone size is stated as once, few or many, or as a class when expanded; others skip it.

d_call: TRBD1; j_call: TRBJ1-1; clone_size: few; v_call: TRBV10-2; cdr3_nt: TGCGCCAGCAGAACGCAGGGGGGGAACACTGAAGCTTTCTTT; cdr3_aa: CASRTQGGNTEAFF
d_call: TRBD1; j_call: TRBJ1-5; clone_size: NA; v_call: TRBV9; cdr3_nt: TGTGCCAGCAGCACGGGACAGGGGTTTAGAGAACAGCCCCAGCATTTT; cdr3_aa: CASSTGQGFREQPQHF
d_call: NA; j_call: TRBJ2-7; clone_size: NA; v_call: TRBV2; cdr3_nt: TGTGCCAGCAGTGAATTCTACGAGCAGTACTTC; cdr3_aa: CASSEFYEQYF
d_call: NA; j_call: TRBJ1-2; clone_size: NA; v_call: TRBV4-1; cdr3_nt: TGCGCCAGCAGCTCGCAGGGGACGGGGTATGGCTACACCTTC; cdr3_aa: CASSSQGTGYGYTF
d_call: NA; j_call: TRBJ1-4; clone_size: NA; v_call: TRBV7-9; cdr3_nt: TGTGCCAGCAGCTTAGTAGGGGGAGATATTGAAAAACTGTTTTTT; cdr3_aa: CASSLVGGDIEKLFF
d_call: NA; j_call: TRBJ1-5; clone_size: NA; v_call: TRBV2; cdr3_nt: TGTGCCAGCAGTGAGGGTCGTGGCAATCAGCCCCAGCATTTT; cdr3_aa: CASSEGRGNQPQHF
d_call: NA; j_call: TRBJ1-2; clone_size: few; v_call: TRBV4-1; cdr3_nt: TGCGCCAGCAGCCACACTAAGGGTGGGCAGGCGTATGGCTACACCTTC; cdr3_aa: CASSHTKGGQAYGYTF
d_call: NA; j_call: TRBJ2-6; clone_size: NA; v_call: TRBV7-3; cdr3_nt: TGTGCCAGCAGCTTTGACCCGTCGGCCTTTGGGGCCAACGTCCTGACTTTC; cdr3_aa: CASSFDPSAFGANVLTF
d_call: TRBD1; j_call: TRBJ2-7; clone_size: NA; v_call: TRBV5-1; cdr3_nt: TGCGCCAGCAGCGGGGACAGGGGCGAGCAGTACTTC; cdr3_aa: CASSGDRGEQYF
d_call: TRBD1; j_call: TRBJ2-6; clone_size: NA; v_call: TRBV27; cdr3_nt: TGTGCCAGCAGTTCAGGGGGCGCAGCTGGGGCCAACGTCCTGACTTTC; cdr3_aa: CASSSGGAAGANVLTF
d_call: NA; j_call: TRBJ1-1; clone_size: NA; v_call: TRBV7-9; cdr3_nt: TGTGCCAGCAGTCGAGAATTGAACACTGAAGCTTTCTTT; cdr3_aa: CASSRELNTEAFF
d_call: TRBD1; j_call: TRBJ2-7; clone_size: NA; v_call: TRBV28; cdr3_nt: TGTGCCAGCAGCTCCGGGACAGGGGGCTACGAGCAGTACTTC; cdr3_aa: CASSSGTGGYEQYF
d_call: TRBD1; j_call: TRBJ2-1; clone_size: NA; v_call: TRBV28; cdr3_nt: TGTGCCAGCAGTGTGCTAGTATGGCCAGGGGGAAAAAATGAGCAGTTCTTC; cdr3_aa: CASSVLVWPGGKNEQFF
d_call: NA; j_call: TRBJ1-2; clone_size: NA; v_call: TRBV6-5; cdr3_nt: TGTGCCCTTCGGGCAGGCCAGGGCTACACCTTC; cdr3_aa: CALRAGQGYTF
d_call: NA; j_call: TRBJ1-1; clone_size: NA; v_call: TRBV19; cdr3_nt: TGTGCCAGTACTTTGAATCGGGGGGACACTGAAGCTTTCTTT; cdr3_aa: CASTLNRGDTEAFF
d_call: TRBD1; j_call: TRBJ1-4; clone_size: NA; v_call: TRBV29-1; cdr3_nt: TGCAGCGTCTTGACAGGGCTGAATGAAAAACTGTTTTTT; cdr3_aa: CSVLTGLNEKLFF
d_call: TRBD1; j_call: TRBJ1-2; clone_size: NA; v_call: TRBV29-1; cdr3_nt: TGCAGCGCAAACAGGGGAAACTATGGCTACACCTTC; cdr3_aa: CSANRGNYGYTF
d_call: NA; j_call: TRBJ1-4; clone_size: NA; v_call: TRBV18; cdr3_nt: TGTGCCAGCTCACCGCTGGGGACTAATGAAAAACTGTTTTTT; cdr3_aa: CASSPLGTNEKLFF
d_call: NA; j_call: TRBJ2-7; clone_size: NA; v_call: TRBV18; cdr3_nt: TGTGCCAGCTCACCGAGGGGGACCCCGAGGGAATACGAGCAGTACTTC; cdr3_aa: CASSPRGTPREYEQYF
d_call: TRBD2; j_call: TRBJ2-5; clone_size: NA; v_call: TRBV27; cdr3_nt: TGTGCCAGCAGGCCTAGCGGGAGTGAGACCCAGTACTTC; cdr3_aa: CASRPSGSETQYF
d_call: NA; j_call: TRBJ1-1; clone_size: once; v_call: TRBV28; cdr3_nt: TGTGCCAGCAGGTGGGGTCGTCTCTCCAACACTGAAGCTTTCTTT; cdr3_aa: CASRWGRLSNTEAFF
d_call: NA; j_call: TRBJ1-4; clone_size: NA; v_call: TRBV28; cdr3_nt: TGTGCCAGCAGACTCGGGATTAATGAAAAACTGTTTTTT; cdr3_aa: CASRLGINEKLFF
d_call: NA; j_call: TRBJ2-5; clone_size: once; v_call: TRBV6-2/TRBV6-3; cdr3_nt: TGTGCCAGCAGTTTCATCCATTTGGGGGCAGGTTTTCGAGAGACCCAGTACTTC; cdr3_aa: CASSFIHLGAGFRETQYF
d_call: TRBD2; j_call: TRBJ2-1; clone_size: NA; v_call: TRBV28; cdr3_nt: TGTGCCAGCAGTACCGCCTCGGGGGGGTCCTACAATGAGCAGTTCTTC; cdr3_aa: CASSTASGGSYNEQFF
d_call: NA; j_call: TRBJ2-2; clone_size: NA; v_call: TRBV2; cdr3_nt: TGTGCCAGCACCGCAGGGAGCCAGCAGGGCACCGGGGAGCTGTTTTTT; cdr3_aa: CASTAGSQQGTGELFF
d_call: NA; j_call: TRBJ2-1; clone_size: NA; v_call: TRBV7-2; cdr3_nt: TGTGCCAGCAGCTTAGGTAGCCCGTCCTACAATGAGCAGTTCTTC; cdr3_aa: CASSLGSPSYNEQFF
d_call: NA; j_call: TRBJ2-5; clone_size: NA; v_call: TRBV6-5; cdr3_nt: TGTGCCACCCGACGGGGTCCGCTACAAGAGACCCAGTACTTC; cdr3_aa: CATRRGPLQETQYF
d_call: NA; j_call: TRBJ1-5; clone_size: NA; v_call: TRBV29-1; cdr3_nt: TGCAGCGTAGGTCGGGGGATCAATCAGCCCCAGCATTTT; cdr3_aa: CSVGRGINQPQHF
d_call: NA; j_call: TRBJ1-1; clone_size: NA; v_call: TRBV19; cdr3_nt: TGTGCCAGTAGTTTACTCTCTGAAGCTTTCTTT; cdr3_aa: CASSLLSEAFF
d_call: TRBD1; j_call: TRBJ2-3; clone_size: NA; v_call: TRBV9; cdr3_nt: TGTGCCAGCAGCGTAACACCGGGACAGCTCACAGATACGCAGTATTTT; cdr3_aa: CASSVTPGQLTDTQYF
d_call: NA; j_call: TRBJ2-7; clone_size: NA; v_call: TRBV27; cdr3_nt: TGTGCCAGCAGTTTAACAGTGGAGCAGTACTTC; cdr3_aa: CASSLTVEQYF
d_call: TRBD2; j_call: TRBJ2-7; clone_size: NA; v_call: TRBV3-1/TRBV3-2; cdr3_nt: TGTGCCAGCAGCCAAGCGTTCCACTGGGGCGGGAGGGCCTACGAGCAGTACTTC; cdr3_aa: CASSQAFHWGGRAYEQYF
d_call: NA; j_call: TRBJ1-1; clone_size: NA; v_call: TRBV2; cdr3_nt: TGTGCCAGCAGTGGTTTTACTGAAGCTTTCTTT; cdr3_aa: CASSGFTEAFF
d_call: NA; j_call: TRBJ2-3; clone_size: NA; v_call: TRBV3-1/TRBV3-2; cdr3_nt: TGTGCCAGCAGCCAAGGTTGGTCAGATACGCAGTATTTT; cdr3_aa: CASSQGWSDTQYF